What follows is one T cell receptor (beta chain) and its context. These data come from a study of PD-1 and CTLA-4 blockade in melanoma. Profiled with immunoSEQ multiplex PCR; TCRdb holds only in-frame clones, not every one. The sample lists 7,000 to 8,000 clones, roughly 80% occurring once. The length of the CDR3 is 15 residues. V was clipped by 2 bases and J by 3 bases; unmatched bases: 4. Germline V gene lookup returns CDR1 SGHAT and CDR2 FQNNGV. Sample: CD8+ T cells from peripheral blood, taken before anti-PD-1 treatment. The source is a human donor with melanoma. The rearrangement uses TRBV11-2 and TRBJ2-1; 7 bases are shared with TRBD2. The CDR3 here is CASSLLSSGYNEQFF. DNA for the CDR3: TGTGCCAGCAGCTTACTCTCTAGCGGCTACAATGAGCAGTTCTTC.